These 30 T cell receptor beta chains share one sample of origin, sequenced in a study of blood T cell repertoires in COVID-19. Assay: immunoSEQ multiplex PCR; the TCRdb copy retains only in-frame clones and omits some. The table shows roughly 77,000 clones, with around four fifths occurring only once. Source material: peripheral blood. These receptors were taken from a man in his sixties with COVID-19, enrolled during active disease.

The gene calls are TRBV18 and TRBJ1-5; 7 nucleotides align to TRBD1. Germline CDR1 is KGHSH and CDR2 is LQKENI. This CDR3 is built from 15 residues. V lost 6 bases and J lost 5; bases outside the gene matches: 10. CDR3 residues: CASSPDRAADQPQHF. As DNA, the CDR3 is TGTGCCAGCTCCCCCGACAGGGCGGCCGATCAGCCCCAGCATTTT.

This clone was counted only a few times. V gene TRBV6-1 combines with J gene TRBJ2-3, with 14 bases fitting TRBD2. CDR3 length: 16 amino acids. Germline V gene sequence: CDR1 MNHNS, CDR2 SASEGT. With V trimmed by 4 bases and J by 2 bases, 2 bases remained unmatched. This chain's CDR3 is CASSVGLAGATDTQYF. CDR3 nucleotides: TGTGCCAGCAGTGTGGGACTAGCGGGAGCCACAGATACGCAGTATTTT.

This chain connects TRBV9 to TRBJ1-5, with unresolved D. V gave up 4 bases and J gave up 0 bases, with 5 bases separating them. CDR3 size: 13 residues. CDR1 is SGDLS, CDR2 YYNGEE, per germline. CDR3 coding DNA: TGTGCCAGCAGCCCAGATAGCAATCAGCCCCAGCATTTT. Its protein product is CASSPDSNQPQHF.

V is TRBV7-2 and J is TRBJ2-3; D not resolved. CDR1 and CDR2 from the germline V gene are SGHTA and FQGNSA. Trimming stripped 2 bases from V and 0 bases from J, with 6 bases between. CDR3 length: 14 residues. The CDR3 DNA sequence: TGTGCCAGCAGCTTATTTTCTAGCACAGATACGCAGTATTTT. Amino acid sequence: CASSLFSSTDTQYF. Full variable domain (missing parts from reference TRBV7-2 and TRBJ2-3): GAGVSQSPSNKVTEKGKDVELRCDPISGHTALYWYRQSLGQGLEFLIYFQGNSAPDKSGLPSDRFSAERTGGSVSTLTIQRTQQEDSAVYLCASSLFSSTDTQYFGPGTRLTVL.

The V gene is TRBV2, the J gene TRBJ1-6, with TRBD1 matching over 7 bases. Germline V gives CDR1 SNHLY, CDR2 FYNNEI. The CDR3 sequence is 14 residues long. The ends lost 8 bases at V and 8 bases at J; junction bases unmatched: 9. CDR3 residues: CASGRDRDDSPLHF. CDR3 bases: TGTGCCAGCGGTCGGGACAGAGACGATTCACCCCTCCACTTT.

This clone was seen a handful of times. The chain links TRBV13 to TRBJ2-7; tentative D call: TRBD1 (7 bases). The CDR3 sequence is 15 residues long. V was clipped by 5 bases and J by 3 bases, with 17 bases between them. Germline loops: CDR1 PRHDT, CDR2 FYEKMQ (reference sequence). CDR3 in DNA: TGTGCCAGCAGCGCCAAGCCGCGGGACAGCTACGAGCAGTACTTC. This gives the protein CASSAKPRDSYEQYF.

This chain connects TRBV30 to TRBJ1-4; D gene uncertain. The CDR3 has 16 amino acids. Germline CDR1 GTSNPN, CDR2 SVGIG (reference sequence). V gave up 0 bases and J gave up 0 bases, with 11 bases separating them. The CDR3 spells CAWSVRGFATNEKLFF. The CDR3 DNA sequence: TGTGCCTGGAGTGTACGAGGCTTTGCAACTAATGAAAAACTGTTTTTT. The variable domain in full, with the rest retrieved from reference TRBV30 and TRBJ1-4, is SQTIHQWPATLVQPVGSPLSLECTVEGTSNPNLYWYRQAAGRGLQLLFYSVGIGQISSEVPQNLSASRPQDRQFILSSKKLLLSDSGFYLCAWSVRGFATNEKLFFGSGTQLSVL.

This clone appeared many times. CDR3 amino acids: CASTTWSGRKGGYTF. The CDR3 nucleotides are TGTGCCAGCACCACTTGGTCGGGAAGAAAGGGCGGCTACACCTTC. The chain carries TRBV27 and TRBJ1-2; D is uncertain. Germline CDR1 and CDR2: MNHEY and SMNVEV (reference sequence). The CDR3 is 15 residues long. V lost 7 bases, J lost 8 bases, and 23 bases lay in between.

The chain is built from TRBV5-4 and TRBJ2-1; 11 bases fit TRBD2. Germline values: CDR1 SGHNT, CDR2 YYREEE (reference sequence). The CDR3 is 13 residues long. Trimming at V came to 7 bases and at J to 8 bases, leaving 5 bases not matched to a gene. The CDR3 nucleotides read TGTGCCAGCTGGCTAGCGGGAGGTGATGAGCAGTTCTTC. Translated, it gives CASWLAGGDEQFF.

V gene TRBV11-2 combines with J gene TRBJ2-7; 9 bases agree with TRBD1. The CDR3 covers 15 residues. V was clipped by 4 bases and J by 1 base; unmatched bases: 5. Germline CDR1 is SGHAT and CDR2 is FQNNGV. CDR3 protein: CASSSGQGMSYEQYF. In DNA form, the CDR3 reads TGTGCCAGCAGCTCAGGACAGGGGATGTCCTACGAGCAGTACTTC.

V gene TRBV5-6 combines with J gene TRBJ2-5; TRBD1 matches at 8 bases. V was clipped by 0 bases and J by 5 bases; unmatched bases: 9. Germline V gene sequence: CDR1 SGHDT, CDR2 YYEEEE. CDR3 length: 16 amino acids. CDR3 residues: CASSLVGAGGAETQYF. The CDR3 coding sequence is TGTGCCAGCAGCTTGGTCGGGGCAGGGGGCGCGGAGACCCAGTACTTC.

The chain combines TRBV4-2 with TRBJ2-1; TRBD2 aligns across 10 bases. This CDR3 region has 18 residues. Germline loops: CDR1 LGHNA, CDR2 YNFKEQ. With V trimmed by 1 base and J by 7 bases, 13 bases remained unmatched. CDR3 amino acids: CASSQGGGLAGVSNEQFF. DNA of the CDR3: TGTGCCAGCAGCCAAGGAGGGGGTCTAGCGGGAGTAAGTAATGAGCAGTTCTTC.

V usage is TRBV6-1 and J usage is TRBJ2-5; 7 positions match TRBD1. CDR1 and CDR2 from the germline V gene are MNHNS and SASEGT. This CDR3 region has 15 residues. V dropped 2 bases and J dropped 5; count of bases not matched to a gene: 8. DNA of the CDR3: TGTGCCAGCAGTGAACGAGACAGGGTAGGGGAGACCCAGTACTTC. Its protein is CASSERDRVGETQYF.

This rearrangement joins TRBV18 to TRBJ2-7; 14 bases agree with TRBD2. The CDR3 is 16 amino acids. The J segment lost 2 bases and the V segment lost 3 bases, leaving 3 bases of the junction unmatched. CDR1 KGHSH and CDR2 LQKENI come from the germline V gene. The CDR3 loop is CASSPPTSGRAYEQYF. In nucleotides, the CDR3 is TGTGCCAGCTCACCCCCGACTAGCGGGAGGGCCTACGAGCAGTACTTC. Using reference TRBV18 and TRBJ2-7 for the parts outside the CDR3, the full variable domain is NAGVMQNPRHLVRRRGQEARLRCSPMKGHSHVYWYRQLPEEGLKFMVYLQKENIIDESGMPKERFSAEFPKEGPSILRIQQVVRGDSAAYFCASSPPTSGRAYEQYFGPGTRLTVT.

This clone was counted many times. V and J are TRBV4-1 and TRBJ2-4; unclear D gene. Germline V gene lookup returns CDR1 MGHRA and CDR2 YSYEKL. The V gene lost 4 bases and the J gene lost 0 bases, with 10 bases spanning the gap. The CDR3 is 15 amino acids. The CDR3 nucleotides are TGCGCCAGCAGCCCTGGCACGCAAGCCAAAAACATTCAGTACTTC. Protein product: CASSPGTQAKNIQYF.

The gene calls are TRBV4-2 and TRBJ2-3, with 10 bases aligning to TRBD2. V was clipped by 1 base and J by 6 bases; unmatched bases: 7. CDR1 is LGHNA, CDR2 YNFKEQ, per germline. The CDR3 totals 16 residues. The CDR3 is CASSQAVAGGIDTQYF. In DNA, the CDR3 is TGTGCCAGCAGCCAAGCGGTAGCGGGAGGAATTGATACGCAGTATTTT.

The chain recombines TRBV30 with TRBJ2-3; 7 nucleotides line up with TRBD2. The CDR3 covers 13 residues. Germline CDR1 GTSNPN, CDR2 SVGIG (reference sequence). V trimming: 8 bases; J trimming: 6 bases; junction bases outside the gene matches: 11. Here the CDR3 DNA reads TGTGCCAGCACCCTAGCGGCCAAGGATACGCAGTATTTT. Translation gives CASTLAAKDTQYF.

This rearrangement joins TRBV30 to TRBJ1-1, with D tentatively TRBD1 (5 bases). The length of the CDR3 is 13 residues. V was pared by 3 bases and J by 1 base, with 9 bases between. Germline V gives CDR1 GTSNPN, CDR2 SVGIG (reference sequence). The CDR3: CAWSHQGNTEAFF. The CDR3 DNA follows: TGTGCCTGGAGCCACCAGGGGAACACTGAAGCTTTCTTT.

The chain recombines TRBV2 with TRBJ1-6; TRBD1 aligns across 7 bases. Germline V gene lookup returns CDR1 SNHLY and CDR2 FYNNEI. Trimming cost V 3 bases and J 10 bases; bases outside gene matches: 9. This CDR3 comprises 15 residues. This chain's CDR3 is CASSDTGPGGSPLHF. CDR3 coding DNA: TGTGCCAGCAGTGATACGGGGCCAGGGGGATCACCCCTCCACTTT.

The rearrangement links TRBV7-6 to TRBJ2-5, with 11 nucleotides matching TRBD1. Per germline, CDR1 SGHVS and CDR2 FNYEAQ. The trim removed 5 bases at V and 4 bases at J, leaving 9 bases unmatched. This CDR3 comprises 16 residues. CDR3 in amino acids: CASSDPRTGGLETQYF. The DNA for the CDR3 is TGTGCCAGCAGCGACCCTCGGACAGGGGGCTTAGAGACCCAGTACTTC. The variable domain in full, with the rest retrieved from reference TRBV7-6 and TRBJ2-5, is GAGVSQSPRYKVTKRGQDVALRCDPISGHVSLYWYRQALGQGPEFLTYFNYEAQQDKSGLPNDRFSAERPEGSISTLTIQRTEQRDSAMYRCASSDPRTGGLETQYFGPGTRLLVL.

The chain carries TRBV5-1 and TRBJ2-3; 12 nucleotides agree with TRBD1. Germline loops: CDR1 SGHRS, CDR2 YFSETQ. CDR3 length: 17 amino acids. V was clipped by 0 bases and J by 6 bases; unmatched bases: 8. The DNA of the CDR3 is TGCGCCAGCAGCTTGGGTCCGGGACAGGGGGCTGGCGATACGCAGTATTTT. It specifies CASSLGPGQGAGDTQYF. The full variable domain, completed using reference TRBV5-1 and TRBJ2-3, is KAGVTQTPRYLIKTRGQQVTLSCSPISGHRSVSWYQQTPGQGLQFLFEYFSETQRNKGNFPGRFSGRQFSNSRSEMNVSTLELGDSALYLCASSLGPGQGAGDTQYFGPGTRLTVL.

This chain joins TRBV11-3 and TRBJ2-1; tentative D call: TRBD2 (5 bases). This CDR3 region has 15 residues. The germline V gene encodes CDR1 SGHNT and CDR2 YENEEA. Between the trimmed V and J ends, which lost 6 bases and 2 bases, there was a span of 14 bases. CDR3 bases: TGTGCCAGCAGTTACAGCGGTGAAGCCTACAATGAGCAGTTCTTC. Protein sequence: CASSYSGEAYNEQFF.

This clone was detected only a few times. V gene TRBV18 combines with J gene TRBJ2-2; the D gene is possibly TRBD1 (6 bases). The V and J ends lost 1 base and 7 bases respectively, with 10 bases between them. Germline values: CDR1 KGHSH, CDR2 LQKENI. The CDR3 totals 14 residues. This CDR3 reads CASSPQGDGGELFF. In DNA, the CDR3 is TGTGCCAGCTCACCACAGGGGGACGGCGGGGAGCTGTTTTTT.

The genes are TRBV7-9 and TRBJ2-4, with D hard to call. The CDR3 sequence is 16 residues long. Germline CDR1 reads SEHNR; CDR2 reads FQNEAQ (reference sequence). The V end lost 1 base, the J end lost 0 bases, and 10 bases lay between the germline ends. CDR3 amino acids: CASSLGAGLAKNIQYF. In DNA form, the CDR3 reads TGTGCCAGCAGCTTAGGGGCAGGCCTAGCCAAAAACATTCAGTACTTC.

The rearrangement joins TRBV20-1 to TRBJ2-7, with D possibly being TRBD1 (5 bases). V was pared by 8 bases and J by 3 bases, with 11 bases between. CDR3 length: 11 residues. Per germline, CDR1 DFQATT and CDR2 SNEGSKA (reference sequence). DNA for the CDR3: TGCAGTATAGGACAAAACTACGAGCAGTACTTC. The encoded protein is CSIGQNYEQYF.

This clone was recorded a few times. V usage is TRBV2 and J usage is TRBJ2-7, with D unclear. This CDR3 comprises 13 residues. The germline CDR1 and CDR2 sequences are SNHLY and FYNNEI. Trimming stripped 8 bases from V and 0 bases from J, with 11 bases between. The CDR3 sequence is CASQFGSSYEQYF. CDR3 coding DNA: TGTGCCAGCCAATTCGGGTCCTCCTACGAGCAGTACTTC.

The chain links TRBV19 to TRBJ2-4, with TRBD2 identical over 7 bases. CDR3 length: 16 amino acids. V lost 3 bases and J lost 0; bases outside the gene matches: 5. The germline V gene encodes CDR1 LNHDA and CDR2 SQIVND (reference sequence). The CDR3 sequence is CASSMMGGTAKNIQYF. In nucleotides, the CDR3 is TGTGCCAGTAGTATGATGGGAGGGACAGCCAAAAACATTCAGTACTTC.

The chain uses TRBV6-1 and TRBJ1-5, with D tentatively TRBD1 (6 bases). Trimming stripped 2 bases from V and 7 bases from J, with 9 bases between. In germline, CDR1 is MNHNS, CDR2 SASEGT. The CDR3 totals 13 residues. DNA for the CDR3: TGTGCCAGCAGTGAAATAGACAGGCAGCCCCAGCATTTT. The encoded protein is CASSEIDRQPQHF.

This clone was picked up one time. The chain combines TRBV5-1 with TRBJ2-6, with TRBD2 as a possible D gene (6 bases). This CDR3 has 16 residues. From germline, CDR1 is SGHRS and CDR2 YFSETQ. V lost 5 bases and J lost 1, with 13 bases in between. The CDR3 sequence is CASSRDFFSGANVLTF. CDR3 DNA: TGCGCCAGCAGTCGGGACTTCTTTTCTGGGGCCAACGTCCTGACTTTC. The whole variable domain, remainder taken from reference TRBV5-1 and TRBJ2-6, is KAGVTQTPRYLIKTRGQQVTLSCSPISGHRSVSWYQQTPGQGLQFLFEYFSETQRNKGNFPGRFSGRQFSNSRSEMNVSTLELGDSALYLCASSRDFFSGANVLTFGAGSRLTVL.

The CDR3 DNA follows: TGCAGCGTTATACAGGGGGCTATCGATACGCAGTATTTT. As protein: CSVIQGAIDTQYF. V is TRBV29-1 and J is TRBJ2-3; the match to TRBD1 covers 9 bases. The CDR3 contains 13 residues. With 5 bases clipped from V and 6 bases from J, the junction kept 6 bases outside the gene matches. Germline V CDR1 and CDR2: SQVTM, ANQGSEA.